Here is one T cell receptor (beta chain) with its context. This entry belongs to a study of Ad26.COV2.S vaccination and SARS-CoV-2 variants. Assay used: immunoSEQ multiplex PCR; TCRdb lists only in-frame clones, some missing. Of some 640,000 clones listed, roughly 90% were seen once; the top ten hold about 1.5%. Treatment of the sample: around 19 received Ad26.COV2.S at low or high dose, single or two shots; about 5 received placebo; per-sample allocation not given. Sampling happened 63 days after the first vaccine or placebo injection. The clonotype was recovered from a person between 18 and 60 years old who received the Ad26.COV2.S COVID-19 vaccine or a placebo. The sample in question was peripheral blood, obtained in a trial of Ad26.COV2.S vaccine versus placebo.

The CDR3 nucleotides read TGTGCCAGTAGTATGATACAGGGGATGAACACTGAAGCTTTCTTT. Amino acids: CASSMIQGMNTEAFF. The chain links TRBV19 to TRBJ1-1; the match to TRBD1 covers 7 bases. This CDR3 is built from 15 residues. Per germline, CDR1 LNHDA and CDR2 SQIVND (reference sequence). J was trimmed by 0 bases and V by 3 bases; bases with no gene match: 4.